This entry is about one T cell receptor beta chain. Its antigen is unknown. The entry originates in a study of identifying expanded T cells in peripheral blood. Overall study results and limits: Across healthy donors, higher total template counts meant significantly greater roughly two-week count variance. Over two and four weeks, about 16 and 20 clones changed, versus roughly 1.2 between replicates.

Collection occurred without any documented infections or immune events in donors. Libraries were prepared by immunoSEQ multiplex PCR; TCRdb keeps only in-frame clonotypes and omits some of them. The sample carries some 78,000 clones, 80% to 90% recorded once. V shed 2 bases, J shed 4 bases, and the junction held 8 bases outside the gene matches. This CDR3 is 16 amino acids long. Germline assignment: CDR1 SGHAT and CDR2 FQNNGV. The material sequenced was blood. This TCR derives from a person aged 18-69 years in good health. The chain carries TRBV11-2 and TRBJ2-1; 7 bases map to TRBD2. CDR3 in DNA: TGTGCCAGCAGCTTACAAGTGGGAGGGTGGTACAATGAGCAGTTCTTC. It is translated as CASSLQVGGWYNEQFF. Full variable domain (missing parts from reference TRBV11-2 and TRBJ2-1): EAGVAQSPRYKIIEKRQSVAFWCNPISGHATLYWYQQILGQGPKLLIQFQNNGVVDDSQLPKDRFSAERLKGVDSTLKIQPAKLEDSAVYLCASSLQVGGWYNEQFFGPGTRLTVL.